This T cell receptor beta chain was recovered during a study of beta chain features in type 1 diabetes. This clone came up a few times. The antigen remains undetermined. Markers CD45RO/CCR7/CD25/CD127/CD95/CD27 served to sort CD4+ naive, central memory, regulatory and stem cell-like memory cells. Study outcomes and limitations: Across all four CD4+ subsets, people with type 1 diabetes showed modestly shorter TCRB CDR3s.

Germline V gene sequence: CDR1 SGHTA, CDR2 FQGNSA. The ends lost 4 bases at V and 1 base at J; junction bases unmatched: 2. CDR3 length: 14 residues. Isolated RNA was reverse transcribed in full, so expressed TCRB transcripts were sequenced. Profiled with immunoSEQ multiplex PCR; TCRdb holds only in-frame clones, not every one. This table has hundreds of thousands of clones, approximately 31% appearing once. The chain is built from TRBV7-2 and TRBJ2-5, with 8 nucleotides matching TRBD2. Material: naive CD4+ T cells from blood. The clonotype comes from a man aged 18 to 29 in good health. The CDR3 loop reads CASSWRGVQETQYF. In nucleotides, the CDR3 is TGTGCCAGCAGCTGGCGGGGGGTCCAAGAGACCCAGTACTTC.